This T cell receptor (beta chain) appears in the sequencing data of a study of blood T cell repertoires in COVID-19. In the original processing: From reference gene primer amplification, estimates of nucleated cell counts were derived. Sequencing used immunoSEQ multiplex PCR; TCRdb keeps in-frame clones, though not all of them. Clone size and the V and J calls come from that table; the DNA yielded D and trimming. The sample shows around 130,000 clones, around 87% of them seen only once. The length of the CDR3 is 18 residues. Germline lookup yields CDR1 LGHDT and CDR2 YNNKEL (reference sequence). The V and J ends lost 4 bases and 0 bases, in that order; junction bases with no gene match: 8.

The TCR comes from an older woman with acute or convalescent COVID-19. V and J are TRBV3-1 (or the pseudogene TRBV3-2) and TRBJ2-1; 11 nucleotides match TRBD2. The specimen was peripheral blood. CDR3 sequence: CASSREGLAVSSYNEQFF. Here the CDR3 DNA reads TGTGCCAGCAGCCGAGAGGGACTAGCGGTTAGCTCCTACAATGAGCAGTTCTTC.